This T cell receptor (beta chain) was identified during a study of response to subunit inactivated influenza vaccine. V lost 1 base and J 5 bases, leaving 11 bases between the germline ends. The CDR3 loop spans 14 amino acids. The germline V gene has CDR1 SGHDN and CDR2 FVKESK. MiXCR was run by TCRdb on the RT-PCR reads, yielding one entry per CDR3 protein. This table holds a few hundred thousand distinct CDR3 sequences, about 15% found once. Study-wide results and limits: Each seasonal flu vaccination may recruit only limited new T cells, authors suggested.

A remark on this clonotype: Its target is unknown.

This TCR came from a man aged 50-59 years who received an inactivated influenza vaccine. The sequenced sample was PBMCs from blood, obtained 12 days after vaccination. The chain joins TRBV14 to TRBJ1-2; D unresolved. CDR3 protein: CASSQGADAYGYTF. Here the CDR3 DNA reads TGTGCCAGCAGCCAAGGGGCTGACGCATATGGCTACACCTTC.